The 27 T cell receptor beta chains listed next were all sequenced from one sample in a study of T cells in women clearing cervical HPV infection. Measured with immunoSEQ multiplex PCR; TCRdb has only the in-frame clones, and not every one. The repertoire table contains some 25,000 clones. The sequenced sample consisted of blood buffy coat. The receptors were gathered from a woman between 18 and 70 years old with a cervical HPV16 infection that either progressed to CIN3+ or cleared (not recorded which).

A note on this clone: The sequence runs out 3 residues before the end of the CDR3; the remainder is reconstructed from the germline J gene. This chain joins TRBV7-8 and TRBJ2-5, with 7 bases that match TRBD2. V trimming: 1 base; J trimming: 2 bases; junction bases outside the gene matches: 7. CDR1 is SGHVS, CDR2 FQNEAQ, per germline. This CDR3 is built from 16 residues. The sequenced part of the CDR3 DNA is TGTGCCAGCAGCTTAGGGGCTAGCGGCCGACAAGAGACC. It specifies CASSLGASGRQET. The CDR3 in full is CASSLGASGRQETQYF.

Comments on this clone: The read falls 3 residues short of the CDR3 end, and the missing part is taken from the germline J gene. This chain connects TRBV19 to TRBJ1-1; 10 bases map to TRBD1. CDR3 length equals 12 residues. Germline-derived CDR1 and CDR2 are LNHDA and SQIVND (reference sequence). This CDR3 reads CASRTGGWEAFF. The CDR3 bases that were read are TGTGCCAGTAGGACAGGGGGCTGGGAA.

In regard to this clone: The read terminates 3 residues ahead of where the CDR3 ends, so the germline J gene completes it. The chain has TRBV4-2 and TRBJ2-3, with TRBD2 matching 7 bases. V gave up 0 bases and J gave up 5 bases; unmatched junction bases: 5. Germline V gene sequence: CDR1 LGHNA, CDR2 YNFKEQ. The CDR3 has 15 residues. This CDR3 is CASSQDPRGVDTQYF. CDR3 bases read: TGTGCCAGCAGCCAAGATCCCCGGGGGGTAGATACG.

CDR3 DNA (partial): TGTGCCAGTAGTATAGTGGGACTGGAATACAATGAC. Amino acid sequence: CASSIVGLEYND. The complete CDR3 reads CASSIVGLEYNDYTF. J is TRBJ1-2 and V is TRBV19, with a possible D match to TRBD1 (5 bases). The read finishes 3 residues shy of the CDR3 end, and the germline J gene is used to complete it. The length of the CDR3 is 15 residues. The germline gives CDR1 LNHDA, CDR2 SQIVND (reference sequence). The whole variable domain, filled in from reference TRBV19 and TRBJ1-2, reads DGGITQSPKYLFRKEGQNVTLSCEQNLNHDAMYWYRQDPGQGLRLIYYSQIVNDFQKGDIAEGYSVSREKKESFPLTVTSAQKNPTAFYLCASSIVGLEYNDYTFGSGTRLTVV.

CDR3 DNA (partial): TGTGCCAGCAGCTCGTCGACTAGAACCACAGATACG. It encodes CASSSSTRTTDT. The full CDR3 reads CASSSSTRTTDTQYF. The rearrangement uses TRBV7-3 and TRBJ2-3; D is possibly TRBD2 (6 bases). Sequencing ends 3 residues short of the CDR3 end; the germline J gene provides the rest. With 4 bases removed from V and 2 bases from J, the gap between germline ends came to 13 bases. Germline V gives CDR1 SGHTA, CDR2 FQGTGA. The CDR3 contains 15 residues.

Details on this clone: Read data end 3 residues before the CDR3 end; the end is taken from the germline J gene. The gene calls are TRBV7-9 and TRBJ2-3; possibly TRBD2 for D (7 bases). The germline V gene has CDR1 SEHNR and CDR2 FQNEAQ (reference sequence). The CDR3 runs to 15 residues. The V and J ends lost 1 base and 3 bases respectively, with 11 bases between them. CDR3 protein: CASSLVQGGTDTQYF. Incomplete CDR3 DNA: TGTGCCAGCAGCTTAGTACAGGGAGGGACAGATACG.

Details on this clone: The sequenced fragment ends 3 residues before the CDR3 boundary, so the rest is inferred from the germline J gene. The chain employs TRBV19 and TRBJ2-2; possibly TRBD1 for D (6 bases). The V end was cut by 5 bases, the J end by 5 bases, with 15 bases between. The CDR3 has 15 residues. CDR1 is LNHDA and CDR2 is SQIVND in the germline V gene (reference sequence). The part of the CDR3 DNA that was read is TGTGCCAGTAGTTCCCGCCAGGGGCGGACCGGGGAG. This translates into CASSSRQGRTGE. The whole CDR3 protein is CASSSRQGRTGELFF.

As to this clone: Sequencing ends 3 residues short of the CDR3 end; the germline J gene provides the rest. This chain links TRBV7-2 with TRBJ2-3, with D possibly matching TRBD2 (5 bases). Germline assignment: CDR1 SGHTA and CDR2 FQGNSA. Between the trimmed V and J ends, which lost 1 base and 5 bases, there was a span of 10 bases. The CDR3 consists of 14 residues. This chain's CDR3 is CASSLGGRVDTQYF. CDR3 DNA, as far as it was read: TGTGCCAGCAGCTTAGGAGGGCGAGTAGATACG.

As to this clone: The sequence runs out 3 residues before the end of the CDR3; the remainder is reconstructed from the germline J gene. The J gene is TRBJ2-3, the V gene TRBV7-2; TRBD1 matches 7 bases. The CDR3 has 13 amino acids. Germline CDR1 is SGHTA and CDR2 is FQGNSA. The chain's CDR3 is CASNPGTEETQYF. CDR3 DNA (partial): TGTGCCAGCAATCCCGGGACAGAAGAGACG.

Turning to this clone: The read comes to an end 3 residues before the CDR3 does, leaving the germline J gene to fill in the end. The V gene is TRBV7-3, the J gene TRBJ1-5, with TRBD1 identical over 9 bases. The ends lost 5 bases at V and 4 bases at J; junction bases unmatched: 6. CDR1 is SGHTA, CDR2 FQGTGA, per germline. The CDR3 runs to 15 residues. The sequenced CDR3 bases are TGTGCCAGCAGCGCCGGGACAGGGAGGAATCAGCCC. As protein: CASSAGTGRNQP. The full CDR3 reads CASSAGTGRNQPQHF. Full variable domain (remainder filled in from reference TRBV7-3 and TRBJ1-5): GAGVSQTPSNKVTEKGKYVELRCDPISGHTALYWYRQSLGQGPEFLIYFQGTGAADDSGLPNDRFFAVRPEGSVSTLKIQRTERGDSAVYLCASSAGTGRNQPQHFGDGTRLSIL.

With respect to this clone: The sequence runs out 3 residues before the end of the CDR3; the remainder is reconstructed from the germline J gene. This rearrangement joins TRBV5-4 to TRBJ1-6, with D hard to call. Germline CDR1 SGHNT, CDR2 YYREEE (reference sequence). The CDR3 loop spans 15 amino acids. Trimming took 0 bases from V and 9 from J, leaving 13 bases between them. The sequenced CDR3 bases are TGTGCCAGCAGCTTGGGGGGAAGCGGGAGTTCACCC. Amino acid sequence: CASSLGGSGSSP. The CDR3 in full is CASSLGGSGSSPLHF.

The CDR3 loop is CASSPPGLAGNEQFF. CDR3 bases read: TGTGCCAGCAGCCCCCCGGGACTAGCGGGGAATGAG. The chain is built from TRBV7-9 and TRBJ2-1, with 13 bases that match TRBD2. The read ends 3 residues before the CDR3 terminus; that terminus is restored from the germline J gene. CDR1 and CDR2 (germline): SEHNR, FQNEAQ (reference sequence). The CDR3 sequence is 15 residues long. Unmatched junction bases numbered 5, after V lost 5 bases and J lost 7 bases.

The CDR3 bases that were read are TGTGCCAGCAGTTTACAGGGTCCGGTTGACATT. This encodes CASSLQGPVDI. The full CDR3 sequence reads CASSLQGPVDIQYF. V usage is TRBV12-3 or TRBV12-4 and J usage is TRBJ2-4, with D possibly being TRBD1 (5 bases). Read sequence stops 3 residues before the CDR3 end, and the germline J gene provides the missing end. CDR3 length: 14 residues. V gave up 2 bases and J gave up 8 bases, with 13 bases separating them.

On this clone: The read is 3 residues too short to cover the CDR3 end, so that end is filled in from the germline J gene. V and J are TRBV2 and TRBJ1-1, with D possibly TRBD1 on 5 matching bases. This CDR3 region has 11 residues. CDR1 and CDR2 from the germline V gene are SNHLY and FYNNEI. The CDR3 bases that were read are TGTGCCAGCAGGGGCCGGACAATG. The encoded protein is CASRGRTM. The complete CDR3 protein is CASRGRTMAFF.

About this clone: The CDR3 goes on 3 residues after the read ends, and that part is filled in from the germline J gene. The rearrangement uses TRBV7-3 and TRBJ1-2; unclear D gene. The CDR3 totals 15 residues. The germline gives CDR1 SGHTA, CDR2 FQGTGA. CDR3 DNA, as far as it was read: TGTGCCAGCAGCTTAAGCGGGAGTTTATACAATGAC. Protein: CASSLSGSLYND. In full, the CDR3 is CASSLSGSLYNDYTF.

On this clone: The read terminates 3 residues before the CDR3 end, so the remaining end is supplied by the germline J gene. The V call is TRBV6-2 or TRBV6-3, the J call TRBJ2-3, with 12 bases lining up with TRBD2. With 5 bases clipped from V and 2 bases from J, the junction kept 8 bases outside the gene matches. There are 17 residues in the CDR3. Germline values: CDR1 MNHEY, CDR2 SVGEGT. This CDR3 reads CASSTGTSGGLTDTQYF. CDR3 DNA, as far as it was read: TGTGCCAGCAGTACTGGAACTAGCGGGGGGCTCACAGATACG.

With respect to this clone: The missing CDR3 end, 3 residues past where the read stops, is filled in from the germline J gene. This chain uses TRBV3-1 (or the pseudogene TRBV3-2) with TRBJ1-1; 7 nucleotides align to TRBD1. The CDR3 is 16 amino acids. CDR1 LGHDT and CDR2 YNNKEL come from the germline V gene (reference sequence). V lost 6 bases, J lost 3 bases, and 13 bases stayed unmatched. The CDR3 loop reads CASRPTYRGLDTEAFF. CDR3 DNA, as far as it was read: TGTGCCAGCAGGCCCACCTACAGGGGATTAGACACTGAA.

A remark on this clone: The read stops 3 residues short of the end of the CDR3; the missing end is completed from the germline J gene. This sequence joins TRBV7-9 and TRBJ1-2; possible D gene TRBD1, 5 bases. The CDR3 is made up of 15 amino acids. Germline CDR1 is SEHNR and CDR2 is FQNEAQ (reference sequence). Here the CDR3 reads CASSLEDQGIHDYTF. Partial CDR3 DNA: TGTGCCAGCAGCTTAGAGGATCAGGGAATCCACGAC.

As for this clone: The observed sequence ends 3 residues before the CDR3 terminus, with the missing tail filled in from the germline J gene. The chain has TRBV28 and TRBJ1-6, with D possibly being TRBD1 (6 bases). This CDR3 spans 13 amino acids. Trimming left V 6 bases short and J 11 bases short, with 14 bases between. Germline loops: CDR1 MDHEN, CDR2 SYDVKM. The CDR3 reads CASRRDTLAPLHF. Incomplete CDR3 DNA: TGTGCCAGCAGAAGGGACACTTTGGCACCC.

A note on this clone: The CDR3 goes on 3 residues after the read ends, and that part is filled in from the germline J gene. This chain links TRBV18 with TRBJ1-3; the D is unclear. Germline-derived CDR1 and CDR2 are KGHSH and LQKENI. V dropped 6 bases and J dropped 0 bases, with 12 bases sitting between them. The CDR3 totals 15 residues. CDR3 DNA, as far as it was read: TGTGCCAGCTCCCACACACCGGGCTCTGGAAACACC. It codes for CASSHTPGSGNT. The entire CDR3 sequence reads CASSHTPGSGNTIYF.

A note on this clone: The CDR3 end is not reached by the read, which stops 3 residues before it; the germline J gene fills it in. The gene calls are TRBV2 and TRBJ2-2; 8 bases are a match to TRBD1. This CDR3 is built from 15 residues. Germline CDR1 and CDR2: SNHLY and FYNNEI. CDR3 DNA (partial): TGTGCCAGCAGTGTGACAGGGGCCCCTGATTCACCG. This sequence encodes CASSVTGAPDSP. The CDR3, in full, reads CASSVTGAPDSPLFF.

On this clone: The read gets to within 3 residues of the CDR3 end, and the germline J gene fills in the rest. The chain is built from TRBV7-2 and TRBJ1-1, with a weak D call TRBD1 (5 bases). Germline V gives CDR1 SGHTA, CDR2 FQGNSA. Trimming stripped 3 bases from V and 2 bases from J, with 7 bases between. The length of the CDR3 is 13 residues. The CDR3 sequence: CASSFTGNTEAFF. The sequenced part of the CDR3 DNA is TGTGCCAGCAGCTTCACAGGTAACACTGAA.

For this clone: The sequence runs out 3 residues before the end of the CDR3; the remainder is reconstructed from the germline J gene. The J gene is TRBJ2-1, the V gene TRBV11-3; TRBD1 agrees at 7 bases. The CDR3 has 15 amino acids. The trim removed 1 base at V and 3 bases at J, leaving 3 bases unmatched. Germline lookup yields CDR1 SGHNT and CDR2 YENEEA. The sequenced part of the CDR3 DNA is TGTGCCAGCAGCTTAGTAGGGGGCAGCTACAATGAG. Protein product: CASSLVGGSYNE. The full CDR3 protein reads CASSLVGGSYNEQFF.

Points on this clone: The read finishes 3 residues shy of the CDR3 end, and the germline J gene is used to complete it. The chain has TRBV7-6 and TRBJ1-2, with D unclear. Germline V gene sequence: CDR1 SGHVS, CDR2 FNYEAQ. CDR3 length: 16 amino acids. CDR3 in amino acids: CASSFSAGSSYNDYTF. CDR3 bases read: TGTGCCAGCAGCTTCTCAGCGGGAAGCTCCTACAATGAC.

Regarding this clone: The CDR3 end lies 3 residues beyond the end of the read and is filled in from the germline J gene. V usage is TRBV4-1 and J usage is TRBJ2-7; TRBD1 is a possible D gene (5 bases). V was shortened by 0 bases and J by 5 bases, with 11 bases between the two germline ends. CDR3 size: 14 residues. Germline V gene sequence: CDR1 MGHRA, CDR2 YSYEKL. CDR3: CASSQDPGRDEQYF. The CDR3 bases that were read are TGCGCCAGCAGCCAAGATCCCGGCAGGGACGAG.

With respect to this clone: The CDR3 end is not reached by the read, which stops 3 residues before it; the germline J gene fills it in. The chain recombines TRBV7-3 with TRBJ2-7; 8 bases are a match to TRBD2. The junction had 5 bases not matched to a gene; V was cut back by 5 bases and J by 2 bases. The CDR3 runs to 14 residues. Germline CDR1 is SGHTA and CDR2 is FQGTGA. The covered CDR3 bases are TGTGCCAGCAGCCCACGGGGGGGCCCCTACGAG. Amino acid sequence: CASSPRGGPYE. The full CDR3 reads CASSPRGGPYEQYF.

A word on this clone: The DNA ends 3 residues before the CDR3 does, and the rest of the CDR3 is filled in from the germline J gene. The V gene is TRBV2, the J gene TRBJ2-3, with 12 bases aligning to TRBD2. This CDR3 has 15 amino acids. Germline V gene data show CDR1 as SNHLY and CDR2 as FYNNEI. V was clipped by 7 bases and J by 5 bases; unmatched bases: 7. The sequenced part of the CDR3 DNA is TGTGCCAGCATTCGACTAGCGGGGGCGGAAGATACG. Translating it yields CASIRLAGAEDT. The whole CDR3 sequence reads CASIRLAGAEDTQYF.